This is a list of T cell receptor beta chains from one sample in a study of molecular identifiers for immune sequencing clone quantification. From the PCR reads, TCRdb called clonotypes with MiXCR, one entry per CDR3 protein. The table records hundreds of thousands of distinct CDR3 sequences, around 25% of them present only once. Specimen: naive CD8+ T cells from blood, with Jurkat cell RNA spiked in. The receptors stem from a human donor in good health. Some libraries in this study had Jurkat cell RNA spiked in. CDR3s include the opening cysteine and the closing phenylalanine or tryptophan. The order of the fields is D gene, clone size, V gene, J gene, CDR3 DNA, CDR3 protein. The D gene is left open where the match is weak. Clone size is not always given. Where it is, it says once, few, many or a class for expanded clones.

TRBD2,.,TRBV28,TRBJ2-5,TGTGCCAGCAGTTTACGCCTAGCGGGACTAGAGACCCAGTACTTC,CASSLRLAGLETQYF
.,.,TRBV10-3,TRBJ2-7,TGTGCCATCAGTGTGATTCTGGAATTGGACGAGCAGTACTTC,CAISVILELDEQYF
.,few,TRBV6-5,TRBJ2-3,TGTGCCAGCAGCCAAGACTATTACACAGATACGCAGTATTTT,CASSQDYYTDTQYF
TRBD1,.,TRBV7-9,TRBJ2-1,TGTGCCAGCAGCTCAATGAGGGACAGGGAGTACAATGAGCAGTTCTTC,CASSSMRDREYNEQFF
.,.,TRBV27,TRBJ2-7,TGTGCCAGCAGTGCCACAGGGGTTAGCGGGGATATCTACGAGCAGTACTTC,CASSATGVSGDIYEQYF
.,many,TRBV4-2,TRBJ2-7,TGTGCCAGCAGCCAACCGGGGACATCCGGACTCGAGCAGTACTTC,CASSQPGTSGLEQYF
TRBD2,many,TRBV20-1,TRBJ2-3,TGCAGTGAAAAGACTAGCGGGGGCACAGATACGCAGTATTTT,CSEKTSGGTDTQYF
.,.,TRBV2,TRBJ2-2,TGTGCCAGCAGTGAATTTCGGTTGACTAGTGGATCTTCCGGGGAGCTGTTTTTT,CASSEFRLTSGSSGELFF
.,.,TRBV4-3,TRBJ1-1,TGCGCCAGCAGCCAAGATGGGCGAGGGAGTGAAGCTTTCTTT,CASSQDGRGSEAFF
.,.,TRBV6-2/TRBV6-3,TRBJ1-2,TGTGCCAGCAGTCAAACAGACTACTCTTATGGCTACACCTTC,CASSQTDYSYGYTF
.,many,TRBV6-5,TRBJ1-1,TGTGCCAGCAGTTACTCGTTAGAGGGGGCTGAAGCTTTCTTT,CASSYSLEGAEAFF
TRBD1,many,TRBV6-5,TRBJ2-7,TGTGCCAGCGGACCGGGACAGAACTACGAGCAGTACTTC,CASGPGQNYEQYF
TRBD2,.,TRBV3-1,TRBJ2-1,TGTGCCAGCAGCCAAGTTGGGACTAGTTGGTCCTACAATGAGCAGTTCTTC,CASSQVGTSWSYNEQFF
.,few,TRBV30,TRBJ1-1,TGTGCCTGGAGTGTTTTTTTTACAGGGCCGAACACTGAAGCTTTCTTT,CAWSVFFTGPNTEAFF
.,.,TRBV20-1,TRBJ1-4,TGCAGTACTAGAGATAAGGAAGGCAGGGATAATGATAAACTGTTTTTT,CSTRDKEGRDNDKLFF
.,many,TRBV29-1,TRBJ2-2,TGCAGCGTTGTCCGCCAGAACACCGGGGAGCTGTTTTTT,CSVVRQNTGELFF
TRBD2,many,TRBV9,TRBJ2-5,TGTGCCAGCAGCTTCCGAGCGGGGCGCCAAGAGACCCAGTACTTC,CASSFRAGRQETQYF
.,many,TRBV29-1,TRBJ2-2,TGCAGCGTCCATCCCGCGAACACCGGGGAGCTGTTTTTT,CSVHPANTGELFF
TRBD1,few,TRBV7-2,TRBJ2-7,TGTGCCAGCAGCTTGTGGGACAGGGTAAAATACGAGCAGTACTTC,CASSLWDRVKYEQYF
.,.,TRBV30,TRBJ1-5,TGTGCCTGGACTCCAGGGTCTAATAGCAATCAGCCCCAGCATTTT,CAWTPGSNSNQPQHF
TRBD2,.,TRBV30,TRBJ2-1,TGTGCCTGGAGTGGAACTAGCGGGGGGGCCAATGAGCAGTTCTTC,CAWSGTSGGANEQFF
TRBD2,.,TRBV24-1,TRBJ2-2,TGTGCCACCAGTGCGGGGGGTGACGGCGGGGAGCTGTTTTTT,CATSAGGDGGELFF
.,many,TRBV5-6,TRBJ1-5,TGTGCCAGCAGCTCCGGGGGGTTGCAGCCCCAGCATTTT,CASSSGGLQPQHF
TRBD1,.,TRBV12-3/TRBV12-4,TRBJ1-5,TGTGCCAGCAGTCACGGACAGGCAATTGATGGCAATCAGCCCCAGCATTTT,CASSHGQAIDGNQPQHF
.,few,TRBV19,TRBJ2-7,TGTGCCAGTAGTATTCAGGGCGACGTCTACGAGCAGTACTTC,CASSIQGDVYEQYF
.,many,TRBV7-9,TRBJ1-1,TGTGCCAGCAGCTTAACCAGGAAGGGAACTGAAGCTTTCTTT,CASSLTRKGTEAFF
.,few,TRBV30,TRBJ1-1,TGTGCCTGGAGTGAGGGCGTCGGGGCTAACACTGAAGCTTTCTTT,CAWSEGVGANTEAFF
.,many,TRBV28,TRBJ1-5,TGTGCCAGCAGTTTGGAGCGGGGCGGAGGACAGCCCCAGCATTTT,CASSLERGGGQPQHF
TRBD2,.,TRBV6-2/TRBV6-3,TRBJ2-1,TGTGCCAGCAGTTACTGGGCAGCGGGAGATGAGCAGTTCTTC,CASSYWAAGDEQFF
TRBD2,.,TRBV29-1,TRBJ2-3,TGCAGCGTTGAGCTAGCGGGGGTCATGGATGCGCAGTATTTT,CSVELAGVMDAQYF
.,few,TRBV6-5,TRBJ1-4,TGTGCCAGCAGTTACTCTGACGGAGAAAAACTGTTTTTT,CASSYSDGEKLFF
.,few,TRBV5-1,TRBJ2-3,TGCGCCAGCAGCTCCGGGTTTTTTGAGGATACGCAGTATTTT,CASSSGFFEDTQYF
.,few,TRBV7-9,TRBJ1-6,TGTGCCAGCAGAGGGGCCACCGATTCACCCCTCCACTTT,CASRGATDSPLHF
TRBD1,.,TRBV7-2,TRBJ2-2,TGTGCCAGCAGCGGAATGCCCCCGGAGACAGGGGGGTCCGGGGAGCTGTTTTTT,CASSGMPPETGGSGELFF
TRBD2,.,TRBV19,TRBJ2-3,TGTGCCAGTAGTCGACTAGCGGAGAATGGCACAGATACGCAGTATTTT,CASSRLAENGTDTQYF
.,.,TRBV12-3/TRBV12-4,TRBJ2-5,TGTGCCAGCAGTTTAGAAACAGGGATAGGAGACCCGACCCAGTACTTC,CASSLETGIGDPTQYF
.,few,TRBV10-1,TRBJ2-3,TGCGCCAGCAGCCCCCAGAGTCGCGCGACAGATACGCAGTATTTT,CASSPQSRATDTQYF
.,.,TRBV21-1,TRBJ1-5,TGTGCCAGCAGCATCCGCTGGGGACAGCTTCACAATCAGCCCCAGCATTTT,CASSIRWGQLHNQPQHF
.,many,TRBV4-1,TRBJ2-5,TGCGCCAGCAGCCAACTCGAGCGCGGGACCGGGCCCCAGTACTTC,CASSQLERGTGPQYF
TRBD2,.,TRBV2,TRBJ2-3,TGTGCCGGCAGTGAAGGGCTAGCGGGAGCCCACAGGTATACGCAGTATTTT,CAGSEGLAGAHRYTQYF
.,.,TRBV7-9,TRBJ2-5,TGTGCCAGCAGCTTTGAGGGGACTGCGACCCAGTACTTC,CASSFEGTATQYF
.,few,TRBV9,TRBJ2-7,TGTGCCAGCAGCGTAGAAGACGTTTCCTACGAGCAGTACTTC,CASSVEDVSYEQYF
.,.,TRBV27,TRBJ2-1,TGTGCCAGCAGCCGTCAAGGGGTAAGCTCCTACAATGAGCAGTTCTTC,CASSRQGVSSYNEQFF
TRBD2,.,TRBV7-9,TRBJ2-5,TGTGCCAGCAGCACGGGACTAGCGGCCCAAGAGACCCAGTACTTC,CASSTGLAAQETQYF
.,.,TRBV4-3,TRBJ1-5,TGCGCCAGCAGCCAAGACAGGGCTAGTCAGCCCCAGCATTTT,CASSQDRASQPQHF
.,many,TRBV15,TRBJ2-7,TGTGCCACCAGCAAGGAACTCTCCTACGAGCAGTACTTC,CATSKELSYEQYF
.,.,TRBV7-9,TRBJ2-7,TGTGCCAGCAGCAGCGGACAGGGAGGGGGCGAGCAGTACTTC,CASSSGQGGGEQYF